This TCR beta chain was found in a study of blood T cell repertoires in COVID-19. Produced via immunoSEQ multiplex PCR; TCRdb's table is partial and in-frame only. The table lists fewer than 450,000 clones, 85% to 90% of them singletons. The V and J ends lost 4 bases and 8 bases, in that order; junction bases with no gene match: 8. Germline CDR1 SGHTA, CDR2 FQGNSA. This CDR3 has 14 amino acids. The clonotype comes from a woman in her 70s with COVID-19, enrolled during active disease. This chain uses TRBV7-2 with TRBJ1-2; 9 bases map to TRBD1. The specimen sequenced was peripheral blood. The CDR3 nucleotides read TGTGCCAGCAGCTCCGCACAGGGGGCGGGCGGCTACACCTTC. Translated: CASSSAQGAGGYTF.